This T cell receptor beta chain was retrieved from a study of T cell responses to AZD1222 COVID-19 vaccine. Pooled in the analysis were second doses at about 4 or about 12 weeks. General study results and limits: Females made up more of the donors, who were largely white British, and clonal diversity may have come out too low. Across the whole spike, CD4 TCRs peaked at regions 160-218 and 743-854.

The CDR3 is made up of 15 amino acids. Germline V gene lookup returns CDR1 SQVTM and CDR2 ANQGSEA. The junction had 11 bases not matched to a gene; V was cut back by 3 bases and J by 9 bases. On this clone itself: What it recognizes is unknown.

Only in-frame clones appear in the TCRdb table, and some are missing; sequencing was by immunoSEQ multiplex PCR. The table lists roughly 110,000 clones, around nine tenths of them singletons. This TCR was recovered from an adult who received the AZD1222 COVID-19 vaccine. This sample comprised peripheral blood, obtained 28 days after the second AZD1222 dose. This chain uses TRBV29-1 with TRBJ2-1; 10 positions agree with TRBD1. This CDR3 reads CSVESGTGVFGEQFF. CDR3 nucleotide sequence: TGCAGCGTTGAGTCTGGGACAGGGGTTTTTGGTGAGCAGTTCTTC.